One sample yielded the 18 T cell receptor beta chains listed below, sequenced in a study of long-term antiretroviral therapy in people with HIV. Survey-level resolution applied to immunoSEQ assay v3.0. Repertoires were generated with immunoSEQ multiplex PCR, while TCRdb's copy carries only in-frame clones and drops some. The sample has about 35,000 clones, 94% seen once. Material: unsorted PBMCs, obtained 4.1 years after starting antiretroviral therapy. The receptors originated from a woman aged 45-60 years with HIV.

V gene TRBV5-6 combines with J gene TRBJ1-2, with TRBD1 matching over 11 bases. The germline V gene has CDR1 SGHDT and CDR2 YYEEEE. The CDR3 length is 13 residues. With V trimmed by 0 bases and J by 8 bases, 0 bases remained unmatched. The CDR3 sequence: CASSLGTGGGYTF. CDR3 DNA sequence: TGTGCCAGCAGCTTGGGGACAGGGGGCGGCTACACCTTC.

This chain uses TRBV7-3 with TRBJ2-2; 10 nucleotides line up with TRBD2. J gave up 0 bases and V 4 bases, and 8 bases lay outside the gene matches. Germline loops: CDR1 SGHTA, CDR2 FQGTGA. The length of the CDR3 is 18 residues. CDR3 loop: CASSYSLAGDANTGELFF. The CDR3 DNA sequence: TGTGCCAGCAGCTACTCCCTAGCGGGGGACGCGAACACCGGGGAGCTGTTTTTT.

J is TRBJ2-1 and V is TRBV18, with no clear D. Per germline, CDR1 KGHSH and CDR2 LQKENI. The CDR3 has 12 residues. V was pared by 3 bases and J by 9 bases, with 9 bases between. CDR3 loop: CASSPSWSEQFF. Written as DNA, the CDR3 is TGTGCCAGCTCACCGAGCTGGAGTGAGCAGTTCTTC.

The V gene is TRBV2, the J gene TRBJ2-1, with 7 bases fitting TRBD2. The CDR3 spans 15 residues. Looked up from germline, CDR1 is SNHLY and CDR2 is FYNNEI. The V segment lost 1 base and the J segment 1 base; nucleotides outside the gene matches: 1. The CDR3 protein is CASSEGGGSYNEQFF. For the CDR3, the DNA is TGTGCCAGCAGTGAAGGGGGGGGGTCCTACAATGAGCAGTTCTTC.

The genes are TRBV4-2 and TRBJ1-1; 8 nucleotides match TRBD1. The V segment lost 8 bases and the J segment 1 base; nucleotides outside the gene matches: 12. CDR3 size: 16 residues. Looked up from germline, CDR1 is LGHNA and CDR2 is YNFKEQ. This chain's CDR3 is CASRQGPLGSNTEAFF. CDR3 sequence (DNA): TGTGCCAGCCGACAGGGGCCGCTGGGGTCGAACACTGAAGCTTTCTTT.

This clone showed up just a few times. The gene calls are TRBV10-1 and TRBJ1-6; the D gene is possibly TRBD1 (6 bases). The germline gives CDR1 WNHNN, CDR2 SYGVQD (reference sequence). The CDR3 totals 13 residues. V shed 3 bases and J shed 9 bases, with 9 bases lying between them. Here the CDR3 DNA reads TGCGCCAGCAGTGACAACAGGGCTTCACCCCTCCACTTT. Translated: CASSDNRASPLHF.

The chain recombines TRBV9 with TRBJ2-5, with TRBD1 matching 7 bases. The J call is in doubt because the DNA end fits TRBJ2-7 better. The V gene's germline CDR1 is SGDLS and CDR2 YYNGEE. The CDR3 extends over 12 amino acids. The CDR3 spells CASRDSTYEQYF. DNA of the CDR3: TGTGCCAGCCGGGACAGTACCTACGAGCAGTACTTC.

The chain carries TRBV9 and TRBJ1-3; D is uncertain. The CDR3 totals 14 residues. The ends were cut back, 0 bases at V and 0 bases at J, with 4 bases in the middle. Looked up from germline, CDR1 is SGDLS and CDR2 is YYNGEE. The DNA of the CDR3 is TGTGCCAGCAGCGTAGAGAGCTCTGGAAACACCATATATTTT. Protein product: CASSVESSGNTIYF.

V usage is TRBV4-2 and J usage is TRBJ1-3; D not resolved. The V and J ends lost 1 base and 3 bases respectively, with 13 bases between them. Germline V CDR1 and CDR2: LGHNA, YNFKEQ. CDR3 length: 16 residues. CDR3 DNA sequence: TGTGCCAGCAGCCAAGCTGGCAGTCTTTTTGGAAACACCATATATTTT. Protein sequence: CASSQAGSLFGNTIYF.

The chain carries TRBV2 and TRBJ2-2; perhaps TRBD2 as D (5 bases). Germline V gene sequence: CDR1 SNHLY, CDR2 FYNNEI. The germline V and J ends were trimmed by 3 bases and 2 bases, with 10 bases remaining between them. The CDR3 length is 15 residues. CDR3 loop: CASSDLATNTGELFF. CDR3 sequence (DNA): TGTGCCAGCAGTGATCTAGCAACAAACACCGGGGAGCTGTTTTTT.

The chain uses TRBV4-2 and TRBJ2-7, with 11 bases identical to TRBD2. The CDR3 is 16 amino acids. CDR1 is LGHNA, CDR2 YNFKEQ, per germline. V was pared by 5 bases and J by 2 bases, with 8 bases of the junction left unmatched. This chain's CDR3 is CASSGTSGGPTYEQYF. Written as DNA, the CDR3 is TGTGCCAGCAGCGGAACTAGCGGGGGACCAACCTACGAGCAGTACTTC.

The genes are TRBV4-1 and TRBJ2-7; TRBD1 aligns across 9 bases. Germline CDR1 reads MGHRA; CDR2 reads YSYEKL. The CDR3 has 14 residues. Trimming cost V 4 bases and J 3 bases; bases outside gene matches: 4. In DNA, the CDR3 is TGCGCCAGCAGCCCGGTGGGACAGGGCTACGAGCAGTACTTC. As protein: CASSPVGQGYEQYF.

The V gene is TRBV5-4, the J gene TRBJ2-7, with D perhaps matching TRBD2 (7 bases). The germline V gene has CDR1 SGHNT and CDR2 YYREEE (reference sequence). The CDR3 consists of 15 residues. The V end was cut by 4 bases, the J end by 5 bases, with 19 bases between. Written as DNA, the CDR3 is TGTGCCAGCAGCCGGTGGGGGGGGGCCATCGACGAGCAGTACTTC. Translating it yields CASSRWGGAIDEQYF.

This chain uses TRBV18 with TRBJ1-4; the match to TRBD1 covers 8 bases. Per germline, CDR1 KGHSH and CDR2 LQKENI. The ends lost 2 bases at V and 5 bases at J; junction bases unmatched: 4. This CDR3 has 15 amino acids. The CDR3 protein is CASSPRAGGNEKLFF. The CDR3 DNA sequence: TGTGCCAGCTCACCAAGGGCAGGGGGCAATGAAAAACTGTTTTTT. The full variable domain, completed using reference TRBV18 and TRBJ1-4, is NAGVMQNPRHLVRRRGQEARLRCSPMKGHSHVYWYRQLPEEGLKFMVYLQKENIIDESGMPKERFSAEFPKEGPSILRIQQVVRGDSAAYFCASSPRAGGNEKLFFGSGTQLSVL.

This clone has only a few counts. This chain uses TRBV2 with TRBJ1-2; 9 bases agree with TRBD1. Trimming at V came to 4 bases and at J to 2 bases, leaving 8 bases not matched to a gene. This CDR3 contains 16 residues. CDR1 is SNHLY, CDR2 FYNNEI, per germline. The chain's CDR3 is CASSGGSGTGNYGYTF. The CDR3 DNA is TGTGCCAGCAGTGGGGGTAGCGGGACAGGGAACTATGGCTACACCTTC.

This chain links TRBV5-6 with TRBJ1-1; TRBD1 is a possible D gene (5 bases). The CDR3 is 14 amino acids. The ends were cut back, 4 bases at V and 4 bases at J, with 14 bases in the middle. In germline, CDR1 is SGHDT, CDR2 YYEEEE. The CDR3 spells CASSTGDPLTEAFF. DNA of the CDR3: TGTGCCAGCAGCACGGGGGACCCCCTCACTGAAGCTTTCTTT.

The chain joins TRBV7-8 to TRBJ1-1, with 7 nucleotides matching TRBD1. This CDR3 spans 14 amino acids. CDR1 SGHVS and CDR2 FQNEAQ come from the germline V gene. The J segment lost 6 bases and the V segment lost 1 base, leaving 5 bases of the junction unmatched. DNA of the CDR3: TGTGCCAGCAGCTTAGTGACAGGGCAGGCTGAAGCTTTCTTT. It yields the protein CASSLVTGQAEAFF.

The chain has TRBV9 and TRBJ1-3; D is uncertain. V lost 2 bases to trimming and J lost 4 bases, with 4 bases between them. CDR1 and CDR2 (germline): SGDLS, YYNGEE. CDR3 size: 12 residues. CDR3 DNA: TGTGCCAGCAGCGTGGAGGGAAACACCATATATTTT. It encodes CASSVEGNTIYF.